Listed below are T cell receptor beta chains from one sample, sequenced in a study of T cell responses to AZD1222 COVID-19 vaccine. The data were produced by immunoSEQ multiplex PCR, yet TCRdb's version contains in-frame clones alone and is incomplete. Of 150,000 to 200,000 clones detected, 87% appear once; the ten largest clones hold approximately 2.5%. The sequencing used peripheral blood, collected on day 0 of MenACWY control vaccination. These receptor sequences come from an adult in good health. Each CDR3 is given with its conserved first and last residue. Some rows have no size entry. The others give once, few or many, or a class for an expanded clone.

V	J	size	CDR3
TRBV24-1	TRBJ2-5	-	CATSDLEGSGGQETQYF
TRBV7-3	TRBJ2-1	-	CASSGGLAGGGEQFF
TRBV29-1	TRBJ2-5	-	CSVEGVVLVETQYF
TRBV12-5	TRBJ1-2	-	CASGPSTTGSGGYTF
TRBV3-1/TRBV3-2	TRBJ1-1	-	CASSQLGRQNTEAFF
TRBV7-2	TRBJ2-3	-	CASSVNRGGSNTQYF
TRBV14	TRBJ2-4	-	CASSPVGAAAKNIQYF
TRBV19	TRBJ2-1	-	CASRGRAFGNNEQFF
TRBV5-1	TRBJ2-2	-	CASSTGAGELFF
TRBV27	TRBJ2-7	once	CASRAGQGFYEQYF
TRBV19	TRBJ1-6	-	CASPWASTPPLHF
TRBV30	TRBJ1-1	-	CAADVMNTEAFF
TRBV6-2/TRBV6-3	TRBJ1-1	few	CASSPQGNTEAFF
TRBV29-1	TRBJ2-2	few	CSVQGYTGELFF
TRBV9	TRBJ1-2	-	CASSPRVQGNYGYTF
TRBV7-9	TRBJ1-2	-	CASSFLGDLGYTF
TRBV30	TRBJ1-2	-	CAWSSQGATLYGYTF
TRBV6-1	TRBJ1-6	-	CASSAGTGGINSPLHF
TRBV4-2	TRBJ1-6	-	CASSQDLGVNSPLHF
TRBV2	TRBJ1-6	-	CASSLRDSYNSPLHF
TRBV12-5	TRBJ2-3	-	CASGSSDPTDTQYF
TRBV28	TRBJ2-7	-	CASTRGGEQYF
TRBV6-5	TRBJ1-4	-	CASSYSKGANEKLFF
TRBV18	TRBJ1-3	once	CASSSRTVFGTGAIGNTIYF
TRBV11-2	TRBJ2-7	-	CASSLGTSGRASFYEQYF
TRBV6-8	TRBJ2-7	-	CASLHPRACEQYF
TRBV5-1	TRBJ1-4	-	CASSPPTGASNEKLFF
TRBV28	TRBJ1-2	-	CASSSYRAAGYTF
TRBV6-2/TRBV6-3	TRBJ2-7	-	CASSSTSGGLGEQYF
TRBV5-1	TRBJ2-7	-	CASSMGGNYYEQYF
TRBV20-1	TRBJ1-5	-	CSASRRAGQPQHF
TRBV7-2	TRBJ2-3	-	CASSRDRGPPDTQYF
TRBV18	TRBJ2-2	few	CASSPENRGTNTGELFF
TRBV7-9	TRBJ2-7	-	CASSLAYGLQRHEQYF
TRBV30	TRBJ1-6	-	CAWSVQGLGSSYNSPLHF
TRBV12-3/TRBV12-4	TRBJ1-2	-	CASANTGSRGYTF
TRBV7-2	TRBJ2-5	-	CASSFNSGTGGETQYF
TRBV7-9	TRBJ1-1	-	CASSLAVGDTEAFF
TRBV9	TRBJ1-2	-	CASGGGVYGYTF
TRBV6-5	TRBJ2-3	-	CASSYKNGGTSQYF
TRBV3-1/TRBV3-2	TRBJ1-6	-	CASSQVASYNSPLHF
TRBV5-1	TRBJ1-4	-	CASSLALGVDEKLFF
TRBV28	TRBJ2-2	-	CASSLVGPNTGELFF
TRBV15	TRBJ1-4	-	CATSSGDPRREKLFF
TRBV5-4	TRBJ1-1	-	CASSLDLAVNTEAFF
TRBV10-3	TRBJ2-5	-	CAIAPGEQETQYF
TRBV2	TRBJ1-2	-	CASGVGTNYGYTF
TRBV27	TRBJ2-7	-	CASSLYLRGGTYEQYF